This entry lists 9 T cell receptor beta chains sequenced from one sample in a study of blood T cell repertoires in COVID-19. Sequenced by immunoSEQ multiplex PCR; TCRdb stores in-frame clones only, minus some. The data contain about 370,000 clones, 89% of them singletons. The material sequenced was peripheral blood. Receptors originate from a woman between 25 and 40 years old with COVID-19, enrolled during active disease.

This chain links TRBV15 with TRBJ1-2; no definite D call. This CDR3 contains 11 residues. Germline loops: CDR1 LNHNV, CDR2 YYDKDF (reference sequence). V was trimmed by 5 bases and J by 8 bases, leaving 9 bases between them. This CDR3 reads CATSRTQGYTF. CDR3 DNA sequence: TGTGCCACCAGCCGTACCCAGGGCTACACCTTC.

As to this clone: Its ends do not fully match the called genes, so a read error is possible. The V and J genes are TRBV6-2 or TRBV6-3 and TRBJ2-7, with 10 nucleotides matching TRBD1. CDR1 and CDR2 from the germline V gene are MNHEY and SVGEGT. The CDR3 runs to 18 residues. The CDR3 coding sequence is TGTACCAGCAGTTTCGGGACAGGGGATCTCCTGAGCTCCTACGAGCAGTACTTC. Amino acids: CTSSFGTGDLLSSYEQYF.

This chain uses TRBV2 with TRBJ2-3, with a possible D match to TRBD2 (6 bases). The CDR3 is 13 residues long. The V and J ends lost 8 bases and 6 bases respectively, with 15 bases between them. The germline V gene encodes CDR1 SNHLY and CDR2 FYNNEI. The CDR3: CASGLATPDTQYF. The CDR3 DNA reads as TGTGCCAGCGGTCTAGCGACCCCCGATACGCAGTATTTT.

The table lists this clone with a count of one. The chain couples TRBV7-9 to TRBJ2-4; D unclear. The CDR3 contains 13 residues. CDR1 and CDR2 from the germline V gene are SEHNR and FQNEAQ (reference sequence). V shed 1 base and J shed 7 bases, with 8 bases lying between them. In nucleotides, the CDR3 is TGTGCCAGCAGCTTAGAGACCGGGAACATTCAGTACTTC. This gives the protein CASSLETGNIQYF.

The chain is built from TRBV4-3 and TRBJ2-2; 9 bases align to TRBD1. CDR3 length equals 17 residues. V shed 4 bases and J 5 bases; nucleotides not matched to a gene: 11. Germline values: CDR1 LGHNA, CDR2 YSLEER. DNA of the CDR3: TGCGCCAGCAGCCCTATTGCCGGGACAGGGCTAACCGGGGAGCTGTTTTTT. Translating it yields CASSPIAGTGLTGELFF.

This clone showed up just once. This rearrangement joins TRBV9 to TRBJ2-1; 12 bases match TRBD2. CDR1 and CDR2 (germline): SGDLS, YYNGEE. After removal of 4 bases from V and 6 bases from J, the junction contained 8 bases not matched to a gene. The CDR3 is 16 amino acids. CDR3 sequence reads: CASSPTLAGGPNEQFF. The DNA for the CDR3 is TGTGCCAGCAGCCCCACCCTAGCGGGAGGGCCCAATGAGCAGTTCTTC.

V gene TRBV6-2 or TRBV6-3 combines with J gene TRBJ2-7; TRBD1 matches 7 bases. CDR1 and CDR2 from the germline V gene are MNHEY and SVGEGT. The CDR3 spans 16 residues. Unmatched junction bases numbered 7, after V lost 0 bases and J lost 2 bases. The CDR3, as DNA: TGTGCCAGCAGTTACTCGCTTTGGGACAGCGCCTACGAGCAGTACTTC. Translated: CASSYSLWDSAYEQYF.

The chain employs TRBV18 and TRBJ1-1, with TRBD1 matching over 7 bases. V shed 2 bases and J 12 bases; nucleotides not matched to a gene: 15. Germline CDR1 reads KGHSH; CDR2 reads LQKENI. The CDR3 runs 15 residues. CDR3 sequence: CASSPDGSGGQGPFF. Here the CDR3 DNA reads TGTGCCAGCTCACCAGACGGATCAGGGGGGCAGGGCCCTTTCTTT.

The table lists this clone with a few counts. This rearrangement joins TRBV6-5 to TRBJ1-2; 9 bases fit TRBD1. CDR3 length equals 15 residues. J was trimmed by 8 bases and V by 5 bases; bases with no gene match: 12. Germline loops: CDR1 MNHEY, CDR2 SVGAGI. CDR3 in amino acids: CASSRDWTGDAGYTF. The CDR3 coding sequence is TGTGCCAGCAGTCGAGACTGGACAGGGGATGCCGGCTACACCTTC.